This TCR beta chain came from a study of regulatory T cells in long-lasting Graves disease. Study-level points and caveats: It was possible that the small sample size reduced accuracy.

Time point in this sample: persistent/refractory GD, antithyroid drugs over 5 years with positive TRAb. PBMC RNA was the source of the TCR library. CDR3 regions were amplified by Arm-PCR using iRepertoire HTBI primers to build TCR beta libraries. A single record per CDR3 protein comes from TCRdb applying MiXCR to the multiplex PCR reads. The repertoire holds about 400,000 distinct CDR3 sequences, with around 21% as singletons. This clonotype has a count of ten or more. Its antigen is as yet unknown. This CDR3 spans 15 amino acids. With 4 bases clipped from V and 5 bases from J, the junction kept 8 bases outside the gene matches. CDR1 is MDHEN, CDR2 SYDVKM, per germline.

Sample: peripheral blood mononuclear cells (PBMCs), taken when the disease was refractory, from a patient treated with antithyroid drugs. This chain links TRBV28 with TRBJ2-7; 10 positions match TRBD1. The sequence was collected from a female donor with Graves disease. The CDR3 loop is CASSSSGTGDNEQYF. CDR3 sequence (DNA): TGTGCCAGCAGTTCATCCGGGACAGGGGACAACGAGCAGTACTTC. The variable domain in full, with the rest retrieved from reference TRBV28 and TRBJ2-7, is DVKVTQSSRYLVKRTGEKVFLECVQDMDHENMFWYRQDPGLGLRLIYFSYDVKMKEKGDIPEGYSVSREKKERFSLILESASTNQTSMYLCASSSSGTGDNEQYFGPGTRLTVT.